The TCR beta chain under discussion was sequenced for a study of human T cells and chemical hapten exposure. Overall study context: DPC at 2% was the sensitizing agent, placed on around 2 cm by around 2 cm of upper inner arm skin. Patients got weekly scalp diphenylcyclopropenone doses over the approximately 24-week study. Study-level findings and limits: There was no change with DPC sensitization in TCRs above 1 in 1000 frequency.

The study used a library that attached unique molecular identifiers to individual cDNA molecules. One entry per CDR3 protein, called by TCRdb with MiXCR from the RACE reads. The data contain around 100,000 distinct CDR3 sequences, about 10% of them seen just once; the ten biggest clones take up about 3%. This clonotype was seen ten or more times. The target antigen is unknown. The V gene lost 3 bases and the J gene lost 3 bases, with 6 bases spanning the gap. Looked up from germline, CDR1 is KGHSH and CDR2 is LQKENI. This CDR3 has 13 amino acids. Time point: patch test 2, 6 weeks after DPC sensitization. Treatment in this sample: therapeutic diphenylcyclopropenone sensitization with weekly scalp DPC.

The chain employs TRBV18 and TRBJ1-3; D is unresolved. The source of this sequence is a middle-aged woman with alopecia areata. Some clones in this sample may be carry-over from other donors' samples. The starting material was whole blood, obtained in connection with sensitization to the hapten diphenylcyclopropenone (DPC). For the CDR3, the DNA is TGTGCCAGCTCACCCCAAGGTGGAAACACCATATATTTT. Translated, it gives CASSPQGGNTIYF.